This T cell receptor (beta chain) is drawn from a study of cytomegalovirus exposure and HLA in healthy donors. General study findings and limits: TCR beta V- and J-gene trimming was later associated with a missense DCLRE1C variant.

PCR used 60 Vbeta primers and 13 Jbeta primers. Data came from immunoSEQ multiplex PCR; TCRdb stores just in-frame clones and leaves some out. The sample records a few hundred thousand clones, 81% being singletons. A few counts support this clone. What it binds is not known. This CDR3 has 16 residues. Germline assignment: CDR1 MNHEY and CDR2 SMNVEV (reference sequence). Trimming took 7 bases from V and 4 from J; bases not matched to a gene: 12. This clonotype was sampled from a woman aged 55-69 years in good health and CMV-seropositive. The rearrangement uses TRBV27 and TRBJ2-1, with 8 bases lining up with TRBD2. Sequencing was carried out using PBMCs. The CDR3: CASTPGRLAGYNEQFF. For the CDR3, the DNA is TGTGCCAGCACGCCAGGGCGGCTAGCGGGTTACAATGAGCAGTTCTTC.